What follows is one T cell receptor (beta chain) and its context. This clonotype occurred many times. Its antigen has not been determined. There are no base qualities to consult, and no much larger clone falls within one base. This sample is drawn from a study of neurological immune-mediated disorders (dated by TCRdb to the late 2010s). A note on the overall study: Peripheral blood TCR-beta repertoires from patients with HTLV-I-associated myelopathy (HAM/TSP), patients with multiple sclerosis, and healthy controls were compared in the study using UMI-based sequencing. The approximately 99 TCR-beta libraries included longitudinal samples, technical triplicates and paired sorted CD4+ and CD8+ T-cell subsets alongside PBMC samples. The cohort was made up of some 70 subjects, consisting of about 14 HAM/TSP patients, about 34 multiple sclerosis patients and 20 healthy controls.

Spanning cysteine to phenylalanine, the CDR3 consists of 11 amino acids. The read is trimmed to its CDR3 DNA, 33 bases read in frame from base 1. Reading the germline V gene (reference sequence) gives CDR1 DFQATT and CDR2 SNEGSKA. The V and J ends are trimmed by 6 bases and 6 bases, leaving 12 bases between them. To synthesize cDNA, template-switch 5'RACE was performed with a primer carrying a 10-nucleotide random unique molecular identifier so that each TCR transcript was tagged. Every sequencing run covered 15-18 subjects and yielded more than 160 million TCR-beta sequences. The RNeasy kit was used for extraction of total RNA. TCR-beta VDJ regions were amplified with primers for the TCR constant region and the 5'RACE anchor, using the KAPA Real-time Library Amplification kit. Sample indexes and Illumina adaptors were added in a first PCR, after which library yield was increased in a second PCR. After Ampure bead purification, the roughly 650 bp TCR product was size-selected on a 2% E-gel SizeSelection system. Library quality was checked on a Bioanalyzer, concentration was measured with Qubit, and libraries were quantified with the Kapa Library Quantification kit before pooling. Libraries were sequenced paired-end 2 x 150 bp on an Illumina HiSeq 2500. To increase sequence diversity, 25-30% phiX was spiked into each library pool. On the study's bioinformatics: Quality-filtered reads were processed with the UMI-based MiGEC pipeline, which removed over 75% of raw TCR sequences during error correction. IMGT germline references were used for alignment of VDJ genes, and clonotypes were defined by a unique CDR3 amino acid sequence together with V-J genes. Clonal expansion, Shannon diversity, and CDR3 relatedness (CalcPairwiseDistances, ClusterSamples) were evaluated with VDJtools, and phylogenetic trees were built with CLCbio workbench. Using coefficient-of-variation modelling across technical triplicates, the study counted a clone as expanded if it had at least 8 unique UMIs. TCRdb reprocessing: public reads trimmed at Q25 with fastp, clones called with MiXCR, in-frame beta chains kept. Rows are combined by CDR3 protein, so each entry shows the most common genes and DNA. TCRdb, not the authors, supplied the V and J calls. The sample profile shows some 50,000 distinct CDR3 sequences; around a sixth of them were found once. Of the sample, roughly 4.5% falls within the top ten clones.

Blood bank volunteers in Maryland, USA served as the healthy controls. Libraries from unsorted PBMCs were made from 2 million PBMCs kept in RNAlater at -80 degrees C until RNA extraction. Peripheral blood underwent Ficoll-Hypaque density gradient centrifugation to isolate PBMCs, which were then cryopreserved in liquid nitrogen. Overall study outcomes, separate from this receptor: Across subjects, expanded clones never shared an identical CDR3 amino acid sequence, which suggests that the TCR-beta repertoires in every group were private. TCR clonal expansion was highest in HAM/TSP patients and lowest in MS patients, with MS patients falling below even healthy controls.

The source material was PBMCs. This sequence was found in a man between 60 and 75 years old in good health. Recombination joined TRBV20-1 with TRBJ2-7, with the D call tentatively TRBD1 or TRBD2, each fitting 5 bases. Read as DNA, the sequence is TGCAGTGCCGTCCCGGGGCCCGAGCAGTACTTC. It translates as CSAVPGPEQYF.